This entry describes one T cell receptor beta chain. This PCR relied on a set of 60 Vbeta primers and 13 Jbeta primers. The repertoire was sequenced with immunoSEQ multiplex PCR; TCRdb's copy has only in-frame clones and lacks some. Here the sample spans about 120,000 clones, roughly 80% being singletons. This specimen belongs to a study of cytomegalovirus exposure and HLA in healthy donors. Germline loops: CDR1 MDHEN, CDR2 SYDVKM. This CDR3 is 14 amino acids long. The V segment lost 6 bases and the J segment 4 bases; nucleotides outside the gene matches: 7. This chain uses TRBV28 with TRBJ1-2; 8 bases line up with TRBD1. The TCR was taken from a woman in her forties in good health and CMV-seronegative. The specimen was PBMCs. The CDR3 loop reads CASSPSDRGYGYTF. The CDR3 DNA reads TGTGCCAGCAGCCCCTCCGACAGGGGCTATGGCTACACCTTC.